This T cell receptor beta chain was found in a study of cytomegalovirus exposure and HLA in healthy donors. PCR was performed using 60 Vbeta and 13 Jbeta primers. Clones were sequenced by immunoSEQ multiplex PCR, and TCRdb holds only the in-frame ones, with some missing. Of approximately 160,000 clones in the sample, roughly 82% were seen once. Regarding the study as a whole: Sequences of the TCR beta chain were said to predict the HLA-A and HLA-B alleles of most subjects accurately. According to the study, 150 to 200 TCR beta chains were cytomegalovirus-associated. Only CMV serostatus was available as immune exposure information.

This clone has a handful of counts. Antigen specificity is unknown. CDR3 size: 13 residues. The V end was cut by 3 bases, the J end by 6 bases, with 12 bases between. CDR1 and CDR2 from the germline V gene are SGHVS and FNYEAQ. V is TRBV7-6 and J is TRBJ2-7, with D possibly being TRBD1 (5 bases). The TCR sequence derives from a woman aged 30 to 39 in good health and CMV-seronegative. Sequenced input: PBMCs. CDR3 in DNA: TGTGCCAGCAGCTTTTCAGGGTCCGGCGAGCAGTACTTC. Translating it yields CASSFSGSGEQYF.